Below are 21 T cell receptor beta chains sequenced from a single sample in a study of blood T cell repertoires in COVID-19. Sequencing used immunoSEQ multiplex PCR; TCRdb keeps in-frame clones, though not all of them. The table records 55,000 to 80,000 clones, 80% to 90% of them present only once. Material: peripheral blood. Receptor source: a human donor in a cohort sampled during active COVID-19.

The chain links TRBV4-1 to TRBJ1-2; TRBD1 aligns across 8 bases. The CDR3 covers 15 residues. V lost 1 base to trimming and J lost 4 bases; unmatched junction nucleotides: 5. Germline V gives CDR1 MGHRA, CDR2 YSYEKL. The CDR3 region is CASSQGPGQGYGYTF. DNA for the CDR3: TGCGCCAGCAGCCAAGGGCCTGGACAGGGCTATGGCTACACCTTC.

This clone was detected only a few times. V gene TRBV19 combines with J gene TRBJ1-6, with 7 positions matching TRBD1. The V gene end was trimmed by 7 bases and the J gene end by 6 bases; junction bases not matched to a gene: 9. Germline-derived CDR1 and CDR2 are LNHDA and SQIVND (reference sequence). The CDR3 has 15 amino acids. The CDR3 loop is CASKDRSPGNSPLHF. As DNA, the CDR3 is TGTGCCAGTAAGGACAGGTCCCCTGGTAATTCACCCCTCCACTTT.

The chain recombines TRBV19 with TRBJ2-2; 7 nucleotides match TRBD1. J was trimmed by 0 bases and V by 3 bases; bases with no gene match: 4. Germline V lookup: CDR1 LNHDA, CDR2 SQIVND (reference sequence). This CDR3 region has 16 residues. Here the CDR3 DNA reads TGTGCCAGTAGTATTAAGACAGGGACGAACACCGGGGAGCTGTTTTTT. Translation gives CASSIKTGTNTGELFF.

The chain uses TRBV6-5 and TRBJ1-1, with 7 bases aligning to TRBD1. The germline gives CDR1 MNHEY, CDR2 SVGAGI. V lost 5 bases to trimming and J lost 2 bases; unmatched junction nucleotides: 5. This CDR3 comprises 14 residues. CDR3 residues: CASSTTGTNTEAFF. The CDR3 nucleotides read TGTGCCAGCAGTACGACAGGGACCAACACTGAAGCTTTCTTT.

The rearrangement joins TRBV11-2 to TRBJ1-1; D remains ambiguous. Trimming pared 1 base from V and 6 bases from J, leaving 3 bases between. Germline V gene sequence: CDR1 SGHAT, CDR2 FQNNGV. The CDR3 has 11 amino acids. The CDR3 DNA follows: TGTGCCAGCAGCTTAGCAGCTGAAGCTTTCTTT. It encodes CASSLAAEAFF.

The V and J genes are TRBV9 and TRBJ2-2, with D maybe TRBD2 (5 bases). Trimming took 0 bases from V and 13 from J, leaving 19 bases between them. Germline CDR1 and CDR2: SGDLS and YYNGEE. The CDR3 has 15 amino acids. The CDR3: CASSVGLGSIRGLFF. In DNA, the CDR3 is TGTGCCAGCAGCGTAGGTCTGGGATCGATTCGGGGGCTGTTTTTT.

The genes are TRBV11-2 and TRBJ1-1, with a weak D call TRBD1 (6 bases). The ends were cut back, 1 base at V and 1 base at J, with 16 bases in the middle. The germline gives CDR1 SGHAT, CDR2 FQNNGV. This CDR3 region has 17 residues. CDR3 loop: CASSLAVYRAQNTEAFF. The CDR3 DNA sequence: TGTGCCAGCAGCTTAGCGGTCTACAGGGCCCAGAACACTGAAGCTTTCTTT.

As regards this clone: The junction shows a germline mismatch at one end, possibly a read error. This chain links TRBV20-1 with TRBJ2-7; D ambiguous. CDR3 size: 14 residues. Germline assignment: CDR1 DFQATT and CDR2 SNEGSKA (reference sequence). Here the CDR3 reads CSASRISSSYGQYF. CDR3 in DNA: TGCAGTGCTAGTCGTATTTCGTCCTCCTACGGGCAGTACTTC.

In regard to this clone: The same CDR3 arises from other DNA sequences in this sample as well. The J gene is TRBJ2-1, the V gene TRBV20-1; possible D gene TRBD1, 5 bases. The germline V gene encodes CDR1 DFQATT and CDR2 SNEGSKA (reference sequence). V was clipped by 3 bases and J by 10 bases, with 10 bases between them. This CDR3 has 11 amino acids. The CDR3 DNA reads as TGCAGTGCTAGTGACAGCGTGGAGCAGTTCTTC. Translation: CSASDSVEQFF.

The DNA of the CDR3 is TGTGCCAGCAGCCAAGTCGGGGGGCAGGTATCAAGGGAGACCCAGTACTTC. Encoded protein: CASSQVGGQVSRETQYF. The chain uses TRBV3-1 (or the pseudogene TRBV3-2) and TRBJ2-5; tentative D call: TRBD2 (7 bases). Trimming took 1 base from V and 5 from J, leaving 20 bases between them. Germline CDR1 reads LGHDT; CDR2 reads YNNKEL (reference sequence). CDR3 length: 17 residues.

This clone was found once. The J gene is TRBJ2-6, the V gene TRBV5-8; D is uncertain. This CDR3 is built from 15 residues. Per the germline V gene, CDR1 is SGHTS and CDR2 is YDEGEE. V was clipped by 3 bases and J by 4 bases, with 11 bases between them. CDR3 in DNA: TGTGCCAGCAGCTCTTCGTCGTCCGGGGCCAACGTCCTGACTTTC. It yields the protein CASSSSSSGANVLTF.

The V and J genes are TRBV5-8 and TRBJ1-1; a possible D gene is TRBD1 (6 bases). The V gene lost 4 bases and the J gene lost 4 bases, with 14 bases spanning the gap. This CDR3 region has 14 residues. Looked up from germline, CDR1 is SGHTS and CDR2 is YDEGEE. CDR3 in amino acids: CASSRTGMGTEAFF. The CDR3 nucleotides are TGTGCCAGCAGCAGAACAGGGATGGGCACTGAAGCTTTCTTT.

The table lists this clone with many counts. The chain is built from TRBV5-4 and TRBJ1-1, with D possibly matching TRBD1 (6 bases). Trimming pared 0 bases from V and 4 bases from J, leaving 10 bases between. Germline-derived CDR1 and CDR2 are SGHNT and YYREEE (reference sequence). This CDR3 is 14 amino acids long. The CDR3 here is CASSLGQDPTEAFF. CDR3 in DNA: TGTGCCAGCAGCTTGGGACAGGACCCCACTGAAGCTTTCTTT.

V is TRBV3-1 (or the pseudogene TRBV3-2) and J is TRBJ2-3; TRBD2 matches at 12 bases. CDR1 LGHDT and CDR2 YNNKEL come from the germline V gene (reference sequence). V lost 1 base, J lost 1 base, and 3 bases stayed unmatched. The CDR3 extends over 17 amino acids. Here the CDR3 reads CASSQGGLAGRTDTQYF. DNA for the CDR3: TGTGCCAGCAGCCAAGGTGGACTAGCGGGGCGCACAGATACGCAGTATTTT.

In this sample, this clone turned up a few times. This sequence joins TRBV2 and TRBJ1-1; D unclear. The V gene lost 4 bases and the J gene lost 3 bases, with 9 bases spanning the gap. Per germline, CDR1 SNHLY and CDR2 FYNNEI. There are 13 residues in the CDR3. The CDR3 DNA reads as TGTGCCAGCAGTGTGATGGTAGACACTGAAGCTTTCTTT. This gives the protein CASSVMVDTEAFF.

The chain employs TRBV12-3 or TRBV12-4 and TRBJ1-2; 7 nucleotides align to TRBD1. The CDR3 totals 13 residues. Trimming cost V 3 bases and J 7 bases; bases outside gene matches: 5. DNA of the CDR3: TGTGCCAGCAGTTTCGACAGGGATGCTGGCTACACCTTC. Translated: CASSFDRDAGYTF.

The V gene is TRBV19, the J gene TRBJ2-2, with a possible D match to TRBD2 (5 bases). This CDR3 contains 14 residues. V was trimmed by 5 bases and J by 6 bases, leaving 13 bases between them. Germline values: CDR1 LNHDA, CDR2 SQIVND (reference sequence). CDR3 sequence: CASSLRTFAGELFF. In nucleotides, the CDR3 is TGTGCCAGTAGTCTCAGGACTTTTGCCGGGGAGCTGTTTTTT. Full variable domain (outside the CDR3, taken from reference TRBV19 and TRBJ2-2): DGGITQSPKYLFRKEGQNVTLSCEQNLNHDAMYWYRQDPGQGLRLIYYSQIVNDFQKGDIAEGYSVSREKKESFPLTVTSAQKNPTAFYLCASSLRTFAGELFFGEGSRLTVL.

The J gene is TRBJ2-5, the V gene TRBV5-6; no definite D call. Trimming cost V 6 bases and J 7 bases, with 16 bases left between them. Germline CDR1 and CDR2: SGHDT and YYEEEE. This CDR3 is built from 13 residues. In nucleotides, the CDR3 is TGTGCCAGCACCCTGCCCGGGTTCGGGACCCAGTACTTC. Its translation: CASTLPGFGTQYF.

V usage is TRBV20-1 and J usage is TRBJ1-6, with D maybe TRBD1 (5 bases). The V and J ends lost 3 bases and 10 bases respectively, with 16 bases between them. The germline V gene has CDR1 DFQATT and CDR2 SNEGSKA (reference sequence). The CDR3 is made up of 14 amino acids. The CDR3, as DNA: TGCAGTGCTAGTTCAGGGAAGGTAGAGTCACCCCTCCACTTT. Translating it yields CSASSGKVESPLHF.

This clone was seen once. The CDR3 region is CASRDLDGYEQYF. CDR3 sequence (DNA): TGTGCCAGCAGGGACTTAGACGGCTACGAGCAGTACTTC. V and J are TRBV21-1 and TRBJ2-7; the table's D call, TRBD2, was not checked against the DNA. TRBV21-1 is an annotated pseudogene. This CDR3 has 13 amino acids.

The genes are TRBV27 and TRBJ2-3; 7 positions agree with TRBD1. The CDR3 runs 15 residues. Germline lookup yields CDR1 MNHEY and CDR2 SMNVEV (reference sequence). Trimming at V came to 6 bases and at J to 0 bases, leaving 6 bases not matched to a gene. The CDR3 DNA follows: TGTGCCAGCAGCCCGACAGGGTATAGCACAGATACGCAGTATTTT. As protein: CASSPTGYSTDTQYF.